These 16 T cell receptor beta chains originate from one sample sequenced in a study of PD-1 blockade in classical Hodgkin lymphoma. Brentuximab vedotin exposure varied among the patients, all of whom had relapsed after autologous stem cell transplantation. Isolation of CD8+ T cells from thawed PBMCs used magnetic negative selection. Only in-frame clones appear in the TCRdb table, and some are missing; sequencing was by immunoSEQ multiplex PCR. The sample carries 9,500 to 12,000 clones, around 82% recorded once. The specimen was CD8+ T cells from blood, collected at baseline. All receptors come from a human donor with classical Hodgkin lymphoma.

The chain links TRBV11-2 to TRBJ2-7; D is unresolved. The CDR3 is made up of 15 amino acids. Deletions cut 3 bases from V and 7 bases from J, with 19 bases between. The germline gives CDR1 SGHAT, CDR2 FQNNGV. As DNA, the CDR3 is TGTGCCAGCAGCTTTCTTGAACTCGTTCTTGGGGAGCAGTACTTC. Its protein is CASSFLELVLGEQYF.

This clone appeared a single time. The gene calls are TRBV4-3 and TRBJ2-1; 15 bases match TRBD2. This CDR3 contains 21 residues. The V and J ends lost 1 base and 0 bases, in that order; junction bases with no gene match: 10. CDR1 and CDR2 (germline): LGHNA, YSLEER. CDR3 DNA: TGCGCCAGCAGCCAAGTTTGGTGGACTAGCGGGAGGGCCAGCTCCTACAATGAGCAGTTCTTC. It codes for CASSQVWWTSGRASSYNEQFF.

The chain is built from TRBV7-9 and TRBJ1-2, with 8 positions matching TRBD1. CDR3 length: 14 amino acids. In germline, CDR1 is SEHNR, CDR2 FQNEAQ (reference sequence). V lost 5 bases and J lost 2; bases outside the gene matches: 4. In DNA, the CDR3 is TGTGCCAGCAGCAGGGGACAGGAAAACTATGGCTACACCTTC. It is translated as CASSRGQENYGYTF.

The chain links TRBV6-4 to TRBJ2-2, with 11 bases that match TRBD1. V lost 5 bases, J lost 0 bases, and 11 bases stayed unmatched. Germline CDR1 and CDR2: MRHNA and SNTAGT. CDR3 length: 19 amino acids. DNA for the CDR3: TGTGCCAGCAGTACCCGGGACAGGGGGAGATCGACGAACACCGGGGAGCTGTTTTTT. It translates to CASSTRDRGRSTNTGELFF.

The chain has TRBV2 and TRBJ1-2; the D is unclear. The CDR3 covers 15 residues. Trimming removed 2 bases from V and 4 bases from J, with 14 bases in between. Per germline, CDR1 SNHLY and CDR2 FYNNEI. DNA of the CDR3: TGTGCCAGCAGTGAACCCTATACGACGGGCTATGGCTACACCTTC. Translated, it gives CASSEPYTTGYGYTF.

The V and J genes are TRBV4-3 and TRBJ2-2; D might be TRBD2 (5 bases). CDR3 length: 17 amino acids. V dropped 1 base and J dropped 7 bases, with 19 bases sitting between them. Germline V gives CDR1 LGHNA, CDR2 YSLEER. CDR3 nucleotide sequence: TGCGCCAGCAGCCAAGGAAGTTGGGTCACCGCGGGCGGGGAGCTGTTTTTT. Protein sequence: CASSQGSWVTAGGELFF.

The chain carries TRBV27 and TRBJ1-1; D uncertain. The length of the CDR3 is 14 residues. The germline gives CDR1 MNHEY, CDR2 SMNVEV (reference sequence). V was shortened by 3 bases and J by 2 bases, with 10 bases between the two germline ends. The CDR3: CASSFGTVNTEAFF. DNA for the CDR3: TGTGCCAGCAGTTTTGGCACAGTCAACACTGAAGCTTTCTTT.

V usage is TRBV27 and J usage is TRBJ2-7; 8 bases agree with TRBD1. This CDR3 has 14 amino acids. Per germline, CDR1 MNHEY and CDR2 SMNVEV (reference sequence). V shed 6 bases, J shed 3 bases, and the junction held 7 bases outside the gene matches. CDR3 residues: CASRGQDSGYEQYF. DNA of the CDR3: TGTGCCAGCAGGGGACAGGACTCTGGCTACGAGCAGTACTTC.

The CDR3 nucleotides read TGTGCCAGTAGTATCATGCACTCGTACGAGCAGTACTTC. It is translated as CASSIMHSYEQYF. The chain links TRBV19 to TRBJ2-5; no firm D call. The DNA end is a closer match to TRBJ2-7, so the J assignment may be wrong. Per the germline V gene, CDR1 is LNHDA and CDR2 is SQIVND (reference sequence). The CDR3 contains 13 residues.

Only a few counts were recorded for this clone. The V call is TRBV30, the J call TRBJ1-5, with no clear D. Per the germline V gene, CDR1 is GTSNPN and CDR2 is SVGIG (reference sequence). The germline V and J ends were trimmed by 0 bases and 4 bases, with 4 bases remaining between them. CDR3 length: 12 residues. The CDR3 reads CAWSVGNQPQHF. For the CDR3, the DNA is TGTGCCTGGAGTGTCGGGAATCAGCCCCAGCATTTT.

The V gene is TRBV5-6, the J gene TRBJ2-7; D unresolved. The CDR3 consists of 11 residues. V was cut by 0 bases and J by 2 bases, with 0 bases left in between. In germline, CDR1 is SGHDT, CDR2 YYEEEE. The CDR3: CASSLAYEQYF. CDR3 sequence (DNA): TGTGCCAGCAGCTTGGCCTACGAGCAGTACTTC.

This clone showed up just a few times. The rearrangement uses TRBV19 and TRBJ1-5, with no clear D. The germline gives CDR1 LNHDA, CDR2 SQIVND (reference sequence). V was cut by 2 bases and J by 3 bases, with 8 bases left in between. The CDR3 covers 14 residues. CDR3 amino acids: CASSIRILNQPQHF. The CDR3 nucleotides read TGTGCCAGTAGTATAAGGATACTCAATCAGCCCCAGCATTTT.

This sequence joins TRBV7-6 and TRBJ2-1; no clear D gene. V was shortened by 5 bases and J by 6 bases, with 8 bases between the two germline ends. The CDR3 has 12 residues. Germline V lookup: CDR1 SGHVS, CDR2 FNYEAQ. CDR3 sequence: CASSPSGNEQFF. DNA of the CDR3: TGTGCCAGCAGCCCGAGTGGCAATGAGCAGTTCTTC.

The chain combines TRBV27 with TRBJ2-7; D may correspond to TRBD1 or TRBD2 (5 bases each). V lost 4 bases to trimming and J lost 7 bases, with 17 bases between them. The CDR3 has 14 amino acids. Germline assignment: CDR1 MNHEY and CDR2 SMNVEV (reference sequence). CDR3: CASSSGGPTWEQYF. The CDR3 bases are TGTGCCAGCAGTTCTGGGGGTCCTACGTGGGAGCAGTACTTC.

The CDR3 DNA reads as TGTGCCAGCAGCCCGCCGGTCGGGACCCAGAAGGCTAACTATGGCTACACCTTC. Protein: CASSPPVGTQKANYGYTF. This chain connects TRBV7-9 to TRBJ1-2; tentatively, D is TRBD1 (5 bases). CDR1 and CDR2 (germline): SEHNR, FQNEAQ (reference sequence). The ends were cut back, 5 bases at V and 0 bases at J, with 22 bases in the middle. The CDR3 consists of 18 residues.

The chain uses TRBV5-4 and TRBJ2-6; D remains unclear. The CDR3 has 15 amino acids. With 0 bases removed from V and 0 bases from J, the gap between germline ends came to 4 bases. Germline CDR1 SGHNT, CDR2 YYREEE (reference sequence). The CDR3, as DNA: TGTGCCAGCAGCTTGGTTGGCTCTGGGGCCAACGTCCTGACTTTC. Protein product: CASSLVGSGANVLTF.